One and the same sample provided the 24 T cell receptor beta chains below, sequenced in a study of shared clonotypes between healthy human individuals. Here immunoSEQ multiplex PCR was the method, and the copy in TCRdb shows in-frame clones only, minus some. The data hold some 1.5 million clones, with 95% to 99% observed a single time. The sequencing sample was made of naive CD4+ T cells sorted from blood. Subset in this sample: CD45RA+ positively selected. These receptors all come from a man aged 25 to 40 in good health.

The V call is TRBV10-3, the J call TRBJ2-1; 8 nucleotides agree with TRBD2. CDR1 is ENHRY, CDR2 SYGVKD, per germline. Germline trimming cut 4 bases from V and 9 bases from J; bases unmatched to any gene: 11. This CDR3 is built from 15 residues. The CDR3 sequence: CAISVLVAGIAEQFF. DNA for the CDR3: TGTGCCATCAGTGTTTTGGTAGCGGGAATCGCTGAGCAGTTCTTC.

The chain joins TRBV9 to TRBJ1-1, with unresolved D. The CDR3 consists of 13 residues. V dropped 2 bases and J dropped 5 bases, with 10 bases sitting between them. CDR1 and CDR2 from the germline V gene are SGDLS and YYNGEE. For the CDR3, the DNA is TGTGCCAGCAGCGTCAATGTATGGACTGAAGCTTTCTTT. Protein sequence: CASSVNVWTEAFF.

The chain couples TRBV19 to TRBJ2-7; 13 bases are a match to TRBD2. After removal of 6 bases from V and 10 bases from J, the junction contained 6 bases not matched to a gene. CDR1 and CDR2 (germline): LNHDA, SQIVND (reference sequence). The CDR3 covers 13 residues. The CDR3 nucleotides are TGTGCCAGTAGCTTAGGGACTAGCGGGACACAGTACTTC. It translates to CASSLGTSGTQYF.

V and J are TRBV5-6 and TRBJ2-3; 8 positions match TRBD1. The CDR3 length is 15 residues. CDR1 and CDR2 from the germline V gene are SGHDT and YYEEEE. The J segment lost 4 bases and the V segment lost 0 bases, leaving 4 bases of the junction unmatched. The CDR3, as DNA: TGTGCCAGCAGCTTGGGAGGACAGGGCGCAGATACGCAGTATTTT. Its protein is CASSLGGQGADTQYF.

The chain has TRBV6-5 and TRBJ1-1, with a possible D match to TRBD1 (6 bases). Germline CDR1 is MNHEY and CDR2 is SVGAGI. V was clipped by 4 bases and J by 1 base, with 10 bases between them. The CDR3 runs to 14 residues. CDR3 loop: CASSFSTGNTEAFF. In nucleotides, the CDR3 is TGTGCCAGCAGTTTCTCGACAGGGAACACTGAAGCTTTCTTT.

This sequence joins TRBV28 and TRBJ1-2; 8 nucleotides line up with TRBD1. J lost 6 bases, V lost 7 bases, and 10 bases had no gene match. This CDR3 has 14 amino acids. Germline V gene data show CDR1 as MDHEN and CDR2 as SYDVKM. The CDR3 nucleotides are TGTGCCAGCACCCTAAAGGCCAGGGGGCATGGCTACACCTTC. Translating gives CASTLKARGHGYTF.

A remark on this clone: Other DNA sequences within the sample encode an identical CDR3. The chain carries TRBV29-1 and TRBJ2-5, with 9 bases that match TRBD2. V was clipped by 6 bases and J by 3 bases; unmatched bases: 5. Germline values: CDR1 SQVTM, CDR2 ANQGSEA. This CDR3 is built from 13 residues. CDR3 DNA sequence: TGCAGCGTCCCGGGACTAGCAGAAGAGACCCAGTACTTC. As protein: CSVPGLAEETQYF.

To note about this clone: The same CDR3 can be traced to other DNA sequences in this sample. The chain links TRBV4-1 to TRBJ2-3; perhaps TRBD2 as D (5 bases). The CDR3 is 16 amino acids. V gave up 0 bases and J gave up 0 bases, with 10 bases separating them. Germline V lookup: CDR1 MGHRA, CDR2 YSYEKL. CDR3 DNA sequence: TGCGCCAGCAGCCAAGATCCCGGGGTCAGCACAGATACGCAGTATTTT. It translates to CASSQDPGVSTDTQYF.

The rearrangement links TRBV6-1 to TRBJ1-2; no firm D call. CDR1 is MNHNS, CDR2 SASEGT, per germline. This CDR3 region has 19 residues. Trimming pared 0 bases from V and 0 bases from J, leaving 20 bases between. The DNA for the CDR3 is TGTGCCAGCAGTGAAGCGCTTCGAGTTGCAGCCAGAACTAACTATGGCTACACCTTC. This codes for CASSEALRVAARTNYGYTF.

The chain has TRBV9 and TRBJ2-3, with 7 bases fitting TRBD2. Germline CDR1 reads SGDLS; CDR2 reads YYNGEE. The CDR3 contains 17 residues. The junction had 13 bases not matched to a gene; V was cut back by 2 bases and J by 4 bases. The CDR3 here is CASSVGGTPSPADTQYF. In nucleotides, the CDR3 is TGTGCCAGCAGCGTCGGGGGGACTCCATCCCCCGCAGATACGCAGTATTTT.

The chain has TRBV7-9 and TRBJ2-3; D ambiguous. In germline, CDR1 is SEHNR, CDR2 FQNEAQ (reference sequence). The CDR3 loop spans 13 amino acids. Trimming pared 6 bases from V and 2 bases from J, leaving 9 bases between. As DNA, the CDR3 is TGTGCCAGCAGAAAGGGTAACACAGATACGCAGTATTTT. Its protein is CASRKGNTDTQYF.

The chain combines TRBV28 with TRBJ2-5; D not certain. The CDR3 runs 12 residues. Germline V gives CDR1 MDHEN, CDR2 SYDVKM. The V end was cut by 7 bases, the J end by 1 base, with 7 bases between. CDR3 residues: CASNQAQETQYF. The CDR3 DNA reads as TGTGCCAGCAATCAAGCCCAAGAGACCCAGTACTTC.

This chain connects TRBV30 to TRBJ1-1; TRBD1 might be the D (5 bases). Germline lookup yields CDR1 GTSNPN and CDR2 SVGIG (reference sequence). V was clipped by 7 bases and J by 6 bases, with 15 bases between them. The CDR3 runs 12 residues. Here the CDR3 reads CALGRDSAEAFF. The DNA of the CDR3 is TGTGCCTTGGGCAGGGACTCGGCTGAAGCTTTCTTT.

The V gene is TRBV23-1, the J gene TRBJ2-3, with D uncertain. TRBV23-1 is classed as an ORF, of uncertain function. Trimming took 0 bases from V and 0 from J, leaving 13 bases between them. CDR3 length: 17 residues. In DNA form, the CDR3 reads TGCGCCAGCAGTCAATCGTGCACGGCATCTAGCACAGATACGCAGTATTTT. It encodes CASSQSCTASSTDTQYF.

V usage is TRBV5-4 and J usage is TRBJ2-1; D may be TRBD1 (6 bases). Trimming removed 4 bases from V and 4 bases from J, with 18 bases in between. The germline gives CDR1 SGHNT, CDR2 YYREEE (reference sequence). The length of the CDR3 is 16 residues. The CDR3 sequence is CASSPEPGHGYNEQFF. The CDR3 DNA reads TGTGCCAGCAGCCCCGAGCCGGGACACGGATACAATGAGCAGTTCTTC.

The V call is TRBV9, the J call TRBJ1-2; 8 nucleotides agree with TRBD1. The trim removed 2 bases at V and 6 bases at J, leaving 9 bases unmatched. This CDR3 is built from 15 residues. CDR1 is SGDLS, CDR2 YYNGEE, per germline. CDR3 residues: CASSVRDRKADGYTF. As DNA, the CDR3 is TGTGCCAGCAGCGTCCGGGACAGGAAGGCGGATGGCTACACCTTC.

With respect to this clone: This same CDR3 is encoded by further DNA sequences in the sample. In nucleotides, the CDR3 is TGTGCCAGCAGTTCAAGCGCCTACGAGCAGTACTTC. Translated, it gives CASSSSAYEQYF. This chain joins TRBV6-6 and TRBJ2-7, with no clear D. CDR1 MNHNY and CDR2 SVGAGI come from the germline V gene (reference sequence). The CDR3 covers 12 residues. The V gene lost 4 bases and the J gene lost 2 bases, with 6 bases spanning the gap.

This chain links TRBV28 with TRBJ1-5; weak D call: TRBD1 (6 bases). The CDR3 is 13 amino acids. The germline CDR1 and CDR2 sequences are MDHEN and SYDVKM. V shed 6 bases and J shed 2 bases, with 8 bases lying between them. The CDR3 loop reads CASRWTGNQPQHF. The CDR3 DNA is TGTGCCAGCAGGTGGACAGGCAATCAGCCCCAGCATTTT.

The chain is built from TRBV9 and TRBJ1-2; 11 bases fit TRBD1. V dropped 4 bases and J dropped 3; count of bases not matched to a gene: 11. The CDR3 extends over 17 amino acids. Per germline, CDR1 SGDLS and CDR2 YYNGEE. CDR3 residues: CASSSPDRGHLDYGYTF. The CDR3 DNA reads TGTGCCAGCAGCTCTCCGGACAGGGGGCATCTGGACTATGGCTACACCTTC.

V is TRBV10-2 and J is TRBJ1-2; TRBD1 aligns across 7 bases. J gave up 4 bases and V 5 bases, and 4 bases lay outside the gene matches. The germline CDR1 and CDR2 sequences are WSHSY and SAAADI. This CDR3 region has 13 residues. The CDR3 reads CASSFRDSYGYTF. The DNA for the CDR3 is TGCGCCAGCAGTTTCCGGGACAGCTATGGCTACACCTTC.

The rearrangement joins TRBV5-4 to TRBJ2-1; D might be TRBD1 (6 bases). V was clipped by 4 bases and J by 6 bases, with 8 bases between them. CDR1 SGHNT and CDR2 YYREEE come from the germline V gene (reference sequence). The CDR3 sequence is 12 residues long. As DNA, the CDR3 is TGTGCCAGCAGCCACAGGGCCAATGAGCAGTTCTTC. Residues: CASSHRANEQFF.

J is TRBJ1-4 and V is TRBV5-6; D call uncertain. Trimming removed 4 bases from V and 6 bases from J, with 10 bases in between. Looked up from germline, CDR1 is SGHDT and CDR2 is YYEEEE. CDR3 length: 13 amino acids. Here the CDR3 DNA reads TGTGCCAGCAGCGTAGGGTTGGATGAAAAACTGTTTTTT. As protein: CASSVGLDEKLFF.

The V call is TRBV5-4, the J call TRBJ2-5, with D maybe TRBD2 (6 bases). CDR1 is SGHNT, CDR2 YYREEE, per germline (reference sequence). CDR3 size: 16 residues. Trimming removed 1 base from V and 4 bases from J, with 17 bases in between. The CDR3 DNA follows: TGTGCCAGCAGCTTGTTTGGGGGAGGCCTCGGAGAGACCCAGTACTTC. Amino acids: CASSLFGGGLGETQYF.

The gene calls are TRBV7-3 and TRBJ2-3; D is perhaps TRBD2 (5 bases). Germline values: CDR1 SGHTA, CDR2 FQGTGA. The CDR3 consists of 16 residues. Trimming took 1 base from V and 3 from J, leaving 14 bases between them. For the CDR3, the DNA is TGTGCCAGCAGCTTAATGGTTTTGGGAGTAACAGATACGCAGTATTTT. Amino acid sequence: CASSLMVLGVTDTQYF.